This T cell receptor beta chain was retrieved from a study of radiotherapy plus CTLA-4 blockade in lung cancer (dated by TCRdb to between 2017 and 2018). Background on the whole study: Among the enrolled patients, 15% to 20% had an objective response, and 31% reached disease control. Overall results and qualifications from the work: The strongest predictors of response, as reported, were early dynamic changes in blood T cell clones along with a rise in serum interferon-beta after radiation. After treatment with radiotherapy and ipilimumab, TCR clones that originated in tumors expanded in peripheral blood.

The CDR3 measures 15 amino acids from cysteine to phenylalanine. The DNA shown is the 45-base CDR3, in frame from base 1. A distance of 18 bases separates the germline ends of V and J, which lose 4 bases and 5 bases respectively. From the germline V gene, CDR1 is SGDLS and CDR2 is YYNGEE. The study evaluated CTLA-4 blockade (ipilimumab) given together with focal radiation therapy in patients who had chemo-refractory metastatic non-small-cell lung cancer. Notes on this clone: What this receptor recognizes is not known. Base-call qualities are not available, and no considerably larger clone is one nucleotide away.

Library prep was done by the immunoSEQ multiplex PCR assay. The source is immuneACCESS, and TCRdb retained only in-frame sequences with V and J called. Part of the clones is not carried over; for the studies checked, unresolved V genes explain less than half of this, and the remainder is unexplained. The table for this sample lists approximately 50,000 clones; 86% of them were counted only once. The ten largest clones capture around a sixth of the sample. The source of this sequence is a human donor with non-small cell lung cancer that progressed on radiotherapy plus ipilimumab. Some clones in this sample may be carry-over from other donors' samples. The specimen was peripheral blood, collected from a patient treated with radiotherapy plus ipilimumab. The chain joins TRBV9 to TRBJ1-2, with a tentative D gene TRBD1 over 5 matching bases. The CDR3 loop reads CASSSSGLQVYGYTF. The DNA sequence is TGTGCCAGCAGCTCTTCAGGGCTGCAGGTTTATGGCTACACCTTC. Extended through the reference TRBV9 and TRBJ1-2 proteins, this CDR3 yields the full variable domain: DSGVTQTPKHLITATGQRVTLRCSPRSGDLSVYWYQQSLDQGLQFLIQYYNGEERAKGNILERFSAQQFPDLHSELNLSSLELGDSALYFCASSSSGLQVYGYTFGSGTRLTVV.